This paragraph covers one TCR beta chain sequence. The assay was immunoSEQ multiplex PCR, and TCRdb's table has in-frame clones only and misses some. This table holds several thousand clones, less than 95% found once. These data originate in a study of chemoradiotherapy in HPV16-positive cancers. Across the whole study: A couple of HPV16-positive patients' cells yielded candidate HPV-specific clones and common motifs.

The CDR3 runs to 15 residues. V shed 0 bases and J 4 bases; nucleotides not matched to a gene: 4. Germline V gene sequence: CDR1 SGHNT, CDR2 YYREEE (reference sequence). The rearrangement links TRBV5-4 to TRBJ2-1, with 7 nucleotides matching TRBD2. This TCR derives from a human donor with HPV-associated anogenital cancer. The sequencing used tumor tissue, collected from a patient who underwent chemoradiotherapy. CDR3 bases: TGTGCCAGCAGCTTGGTCGGGGGGTCGTACAATGAGCAGTTCTTC. Translation gives CASSLVGGSYNEQFF.